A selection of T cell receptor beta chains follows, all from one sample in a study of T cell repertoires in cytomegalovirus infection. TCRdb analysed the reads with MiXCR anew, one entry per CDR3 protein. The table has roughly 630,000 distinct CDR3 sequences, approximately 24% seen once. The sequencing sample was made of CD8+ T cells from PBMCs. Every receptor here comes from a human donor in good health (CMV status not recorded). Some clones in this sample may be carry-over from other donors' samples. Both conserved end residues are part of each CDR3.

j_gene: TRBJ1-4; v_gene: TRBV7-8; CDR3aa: CASRTGGAEKLFF
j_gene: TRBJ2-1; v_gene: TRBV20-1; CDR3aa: CSARGPGGDLRSYNEQFF
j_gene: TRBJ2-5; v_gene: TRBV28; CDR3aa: CASSLRGHYSETQYF
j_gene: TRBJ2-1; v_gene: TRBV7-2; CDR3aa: CASSNHGTGGEQFF
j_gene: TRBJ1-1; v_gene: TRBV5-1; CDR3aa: CASSSDSPQAFF
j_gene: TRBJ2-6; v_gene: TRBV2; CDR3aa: CAMKGDPQAISGANVLTF
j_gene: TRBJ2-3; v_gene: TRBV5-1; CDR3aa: CASSRAGDLASTDTQYF
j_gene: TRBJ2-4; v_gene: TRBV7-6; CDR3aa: CASSPVGRDIQYF
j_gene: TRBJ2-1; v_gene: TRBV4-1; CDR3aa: CASSQRGGAGSYNEQFF
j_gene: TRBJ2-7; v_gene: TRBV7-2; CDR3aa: CASSLAPTVPHEQYF
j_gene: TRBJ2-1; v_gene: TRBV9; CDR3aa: CASSTGTGRHEQFF
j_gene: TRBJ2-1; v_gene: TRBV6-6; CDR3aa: CASSYAAGEQFF
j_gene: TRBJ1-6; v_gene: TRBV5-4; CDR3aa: CASSHGTGGAPLHF
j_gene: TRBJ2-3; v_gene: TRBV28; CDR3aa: CASSLRRKGDTQYF
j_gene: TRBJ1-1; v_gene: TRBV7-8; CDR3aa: CASRFPGSGNTEAFF
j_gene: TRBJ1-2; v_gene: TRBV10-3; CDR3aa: CAIRQGYGYTF
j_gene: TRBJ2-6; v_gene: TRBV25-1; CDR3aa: CASNTGTGGSGANVLTF
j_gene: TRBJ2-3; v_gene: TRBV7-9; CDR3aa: CASSLREGYTDTQYF
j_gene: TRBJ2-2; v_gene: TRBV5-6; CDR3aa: CASSWGTGAVAGELFF
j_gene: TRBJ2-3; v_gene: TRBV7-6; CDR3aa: CASSSNPLILTDTQYF
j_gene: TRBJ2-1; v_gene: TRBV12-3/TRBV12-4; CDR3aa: CASSILVGEHNEQFF